This T cell receptor beta chain was obtained from a study of CD4 T cells in relation to SARS-CoV-2 and coronaviruses. A remark on this clone: Its target is not known.

The CDR3 runs to 15 residues. Trimming took off 8 bases at V and 7 bases at J, with 20 bases between the two ends. Germline V gene sequence: CDR1 MNHEY, CDR2 SVGAGI. Repertoires were generated with immunoSEQ multiplex PCR, while TCRdb's copy carries only in-frame clones and drops some. The sample records 50,000 to 70,000 clones, 90% to 95% being singletons. Study conclusions and caveats: This crossreactivity analysis covered spike protein alone, no other viral proteins. Approximately 65% of donors had memory CD4+ clonotypes crossrecognizing SARS-CoV-2 and common cold coronavirus spike.

Sequencing used naive CD4+ T cells from PBMCs. Noted subset: naive CD4+ T cells isolated by negative enrichment. The TCR comes from an adult with COVID-19. This chain links TRBV6-5 with TRBJ2-2, with D perhaps assigned TRBD1 or TRBD2 (6 bases each). The CDR3 reads CASARGVARDGELFF. The CDR3 DNA reads as TGTGCCAGCGCAAGGGGGGTCGCTCGGGACGGGGAGCTGTTTTTT.